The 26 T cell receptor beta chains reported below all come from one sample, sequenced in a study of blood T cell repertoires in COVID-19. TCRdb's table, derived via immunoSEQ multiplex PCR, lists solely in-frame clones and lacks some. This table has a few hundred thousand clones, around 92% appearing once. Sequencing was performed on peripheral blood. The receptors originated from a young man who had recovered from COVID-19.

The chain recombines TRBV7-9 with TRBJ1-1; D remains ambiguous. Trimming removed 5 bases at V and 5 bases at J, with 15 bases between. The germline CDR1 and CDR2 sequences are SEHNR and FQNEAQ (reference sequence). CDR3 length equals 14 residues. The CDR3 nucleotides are TGTGCCAGCAGCCCCCCCCCGGGGAGGACTGAAGCTTTCTTT. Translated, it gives CASSPPPGRTEAFF.

The CDR3 reads CASSSTGGGKNNQPQHF. DNA for the CDR3: TGTGCCAGCAGCTCAACTGGGGGGGGGAAGAACAATCAGCCCCAGCATTTT. The rearrangement links TRBV7-2 to TRBJ1-5, with D perhaps matching TRBD1 (5 bases). This CDR3 contains 17 residues. Germline assignment: CDR1 SGHTA and CDR2 FQGNSA. Trimming stripped 4 bases from V and 3 bases from J, with 19 bases between.

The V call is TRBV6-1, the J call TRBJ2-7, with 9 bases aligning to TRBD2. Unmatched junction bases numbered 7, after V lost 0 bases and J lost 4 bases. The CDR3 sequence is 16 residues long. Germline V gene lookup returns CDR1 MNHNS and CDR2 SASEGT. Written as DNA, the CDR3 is TGTGCCAGCAGTGAAGCGTCCCCGACTAGCGGATACGAGCAGTACTTC. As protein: CASSEASPTSGYEQYF.

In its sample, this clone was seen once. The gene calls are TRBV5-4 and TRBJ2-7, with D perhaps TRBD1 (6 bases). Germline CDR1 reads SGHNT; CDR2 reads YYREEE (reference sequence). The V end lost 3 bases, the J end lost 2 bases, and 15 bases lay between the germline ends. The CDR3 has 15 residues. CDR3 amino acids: CASSSKQGTTYEQYF. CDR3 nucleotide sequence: TGTGCCAGCAGCTCAAAACAGGGTACGACCTACGAGCAGTACTTC.

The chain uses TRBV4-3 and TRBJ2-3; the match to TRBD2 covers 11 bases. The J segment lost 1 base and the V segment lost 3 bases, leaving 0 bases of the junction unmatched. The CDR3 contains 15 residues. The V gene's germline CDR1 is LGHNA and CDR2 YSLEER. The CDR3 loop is CASSQTSGGTDTQYF. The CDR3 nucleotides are TGCGCCAGCAGCCAGACTAGCGGGGGCACAGATACGCAGTATTTT.

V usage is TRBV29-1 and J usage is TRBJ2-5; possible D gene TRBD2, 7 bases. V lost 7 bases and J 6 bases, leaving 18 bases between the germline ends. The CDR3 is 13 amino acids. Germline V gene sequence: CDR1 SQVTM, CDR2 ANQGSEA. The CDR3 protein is CSAGMGGLQTQYF. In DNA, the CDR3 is TGCAGCGCTGGAATGGGGGGGCTTCAGACCCAGTACTTC.

The CDR3 bases are TGTGCCAGCAGCTTAGAAGGGGGACGACGGGACACTGAAGCTTTCTTT. This sequence encodes CASSLEGGRRDTEAFF. The V gene is TRBV11-2, the J gene TRBJ1-1, with a weak D call TRBD1 (6 bases). The CDR3 loop spans 16 amino acids. Germline CDR1 reads SGHAT; CDR2 reads FQNNGV. V lost 0 bases and J lost 3, with 14 bases in between.

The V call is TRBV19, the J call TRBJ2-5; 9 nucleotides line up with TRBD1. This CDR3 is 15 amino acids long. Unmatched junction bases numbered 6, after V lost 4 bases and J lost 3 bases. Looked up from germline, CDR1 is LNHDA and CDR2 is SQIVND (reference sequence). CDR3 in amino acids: CASSTGTGTKETQYF. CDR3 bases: TGTGCCAGTAGTACCGGGACAGGGACAAAAGAGACCCAGTACTTC.

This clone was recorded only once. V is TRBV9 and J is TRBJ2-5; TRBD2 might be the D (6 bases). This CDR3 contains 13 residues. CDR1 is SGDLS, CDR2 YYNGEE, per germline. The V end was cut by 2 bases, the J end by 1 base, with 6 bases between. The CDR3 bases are TGTGCCAGCAGCGTCGGGGGCCAAGAGACCCAGTACTTC. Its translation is CASSVGGQETQYF.

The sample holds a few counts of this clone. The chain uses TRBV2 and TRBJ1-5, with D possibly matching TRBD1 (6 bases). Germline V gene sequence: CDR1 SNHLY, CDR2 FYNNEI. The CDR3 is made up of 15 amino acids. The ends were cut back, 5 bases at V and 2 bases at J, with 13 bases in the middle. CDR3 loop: CASSIFRGGNQPQHF. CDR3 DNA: TGTGCCAGCAGTATCTTCAGGGGTGGCAATCAGCCCCAGCATTTT.

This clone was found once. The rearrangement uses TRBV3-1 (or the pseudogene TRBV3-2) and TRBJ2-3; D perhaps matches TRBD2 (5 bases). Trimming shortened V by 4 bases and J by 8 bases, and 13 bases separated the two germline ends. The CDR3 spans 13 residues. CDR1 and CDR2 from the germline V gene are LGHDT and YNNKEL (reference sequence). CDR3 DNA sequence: TGTGCCAGCAGCCGAGTGTCTGCGGGTACGCAGTATTTT. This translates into CASSRVSAGTQYF.

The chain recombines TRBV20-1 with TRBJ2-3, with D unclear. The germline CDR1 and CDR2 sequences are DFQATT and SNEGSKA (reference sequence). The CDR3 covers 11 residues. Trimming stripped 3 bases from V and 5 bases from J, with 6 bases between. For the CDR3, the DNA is TGCAGTGCTAGCGAGGTAGATACGCAGTATTTT. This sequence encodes CSASEVDTQYF.

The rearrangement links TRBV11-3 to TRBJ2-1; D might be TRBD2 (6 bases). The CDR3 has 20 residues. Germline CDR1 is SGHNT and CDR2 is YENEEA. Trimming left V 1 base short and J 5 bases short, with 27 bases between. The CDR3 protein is CASSLGIWGTPDYGHNEQFF. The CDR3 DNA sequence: TGTGCCAGCAGCTTAGGAATTTGGGGTACCCCGGACTACGGACACAATGAGCAGTTCTTC.

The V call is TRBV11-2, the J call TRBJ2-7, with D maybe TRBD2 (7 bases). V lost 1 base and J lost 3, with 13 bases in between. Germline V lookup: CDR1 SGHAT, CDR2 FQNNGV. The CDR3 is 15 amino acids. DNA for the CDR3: TGTGCCAGCAGCTTAGTAGTAGGGGGGGTCTACGAGCAGTACTTC. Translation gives CASSLVVGGVYEQYF.

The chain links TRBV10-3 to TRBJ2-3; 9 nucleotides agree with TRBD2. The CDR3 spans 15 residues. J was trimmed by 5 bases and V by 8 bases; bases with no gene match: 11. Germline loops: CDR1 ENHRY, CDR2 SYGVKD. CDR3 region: CAIGGREGQQDTQYF. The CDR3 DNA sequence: TGTGCCATCGGTGGGCGGGAGGGCCAGCAAGATACGCAGTATTTT.

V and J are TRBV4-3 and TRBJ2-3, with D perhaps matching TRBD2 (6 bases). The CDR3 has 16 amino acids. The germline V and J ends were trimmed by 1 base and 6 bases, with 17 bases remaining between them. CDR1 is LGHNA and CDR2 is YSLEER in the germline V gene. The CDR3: CASSQGRAFLGDTQYF. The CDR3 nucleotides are TGCGCCAGCAGCCAAGGGAGGGCTTTTCTGGGTGATACGCAGTATTTT.

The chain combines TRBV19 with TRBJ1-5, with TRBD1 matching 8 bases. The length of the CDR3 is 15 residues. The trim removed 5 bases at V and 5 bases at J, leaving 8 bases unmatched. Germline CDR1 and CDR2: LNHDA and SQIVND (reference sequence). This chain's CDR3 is CASSVVQQGDQPQHF. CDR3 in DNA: TGTGCCAGTAGTGTCGTTCAACAGGGGGATCAGCCCCAGCATTTT.

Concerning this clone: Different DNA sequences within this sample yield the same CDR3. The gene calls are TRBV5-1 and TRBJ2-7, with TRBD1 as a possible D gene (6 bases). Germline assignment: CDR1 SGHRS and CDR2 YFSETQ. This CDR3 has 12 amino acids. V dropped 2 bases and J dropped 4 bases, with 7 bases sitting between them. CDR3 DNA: TGCGCCAGCAGCTTTGACAGGTACGAGCAGTACTTC. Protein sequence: CASSFDRYEQYF.

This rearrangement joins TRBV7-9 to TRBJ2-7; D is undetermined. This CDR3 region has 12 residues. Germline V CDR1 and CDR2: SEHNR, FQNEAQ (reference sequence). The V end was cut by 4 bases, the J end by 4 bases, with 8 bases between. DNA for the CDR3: TGTGCCAGCAGCTACATGCGGTACGAGCAGTACTTC. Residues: CASSYMRYEQYF. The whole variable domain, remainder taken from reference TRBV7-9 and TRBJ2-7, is DTGVSQNPRHKITKRGQNVTFRCDPISEHNRLYWYRQTLGQGPEFLTYFQNEAQLEKSRLLSDRFSAERPKGSFSTLEIQRTEQGDSAMYLCASSYMRYEQYFGPGTRLTVT.

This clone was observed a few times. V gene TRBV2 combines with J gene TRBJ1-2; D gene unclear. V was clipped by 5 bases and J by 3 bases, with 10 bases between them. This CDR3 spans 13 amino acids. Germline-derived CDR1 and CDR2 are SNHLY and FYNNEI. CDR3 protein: CASSRDTDYGYTF. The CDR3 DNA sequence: TGTGCCAGCAGTCGCGACACGGACTATGGCTACACCTTC.

DNA for the CDR3: TGTGCCAGCAGCGTGTCCGGACAGAACACTGAAGCTTTCTTT. It translates to CASSVSGQNTEAFF. V is TRBV9 and J is TRBJ1-1; D is perhaps TRBD1 (5 bases). Germline V gives CDR1 SGDLS, CDR2 YYNGEE. The CDR3 is 14 amino acids. With 2 bases removed from V and 1 base from J, the gap between germline ends came to 9 bases.

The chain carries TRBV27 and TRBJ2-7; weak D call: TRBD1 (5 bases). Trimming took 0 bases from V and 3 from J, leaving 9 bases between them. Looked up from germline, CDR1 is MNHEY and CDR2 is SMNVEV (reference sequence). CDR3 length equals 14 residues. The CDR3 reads CASSLSPGYYEQYF. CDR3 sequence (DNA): TGTGCCAGCAGTTTATCGCCAGGGTACTACGAGCAGTACTTC.

The CDR3 is CASSYSGLAGGEQFF. CDR3 nucleotide sequence: TGTGCCAGCAGTTACTCTGGACTAGCGGGGGGTGAGCAGTTCTTC. V and J are TRBV6-6 and TRBJ2-1; 14 bases line up with TRBD2. Looked up from germline, CDR1 is MNHNY and CDR2 is SVGAGI (reference sequence). Trimming at V came to 0 bases and at J to 9 bases, leaving 1 base not matched to a gene. The CDR3 spans 15 residues.

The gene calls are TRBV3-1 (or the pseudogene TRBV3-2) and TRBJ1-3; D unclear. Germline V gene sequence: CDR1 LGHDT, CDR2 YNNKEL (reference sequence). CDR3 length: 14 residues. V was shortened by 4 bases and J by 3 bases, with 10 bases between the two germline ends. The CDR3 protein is CASSPQSDGNTIYF. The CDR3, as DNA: TGTGCCAGCAGCCCCCAGTCCGATGGAAACACCATATATTTT.

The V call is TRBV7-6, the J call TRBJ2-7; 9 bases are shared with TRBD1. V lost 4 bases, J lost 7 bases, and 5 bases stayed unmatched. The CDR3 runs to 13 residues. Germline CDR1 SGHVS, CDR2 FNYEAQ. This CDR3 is CASSSGQGWEQYF. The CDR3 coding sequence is TGTGCCAGCAGCTCCGGACAGGGGTGGGAGCAGTACTTC.

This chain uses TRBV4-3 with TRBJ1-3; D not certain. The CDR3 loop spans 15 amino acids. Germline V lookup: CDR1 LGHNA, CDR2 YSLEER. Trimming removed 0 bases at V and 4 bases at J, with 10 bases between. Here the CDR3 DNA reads TGCGCCAGCAGCCAAGATACCGGGGTCGGAAACACCATATATTTT. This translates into CASSQDTGVGNTIYF.